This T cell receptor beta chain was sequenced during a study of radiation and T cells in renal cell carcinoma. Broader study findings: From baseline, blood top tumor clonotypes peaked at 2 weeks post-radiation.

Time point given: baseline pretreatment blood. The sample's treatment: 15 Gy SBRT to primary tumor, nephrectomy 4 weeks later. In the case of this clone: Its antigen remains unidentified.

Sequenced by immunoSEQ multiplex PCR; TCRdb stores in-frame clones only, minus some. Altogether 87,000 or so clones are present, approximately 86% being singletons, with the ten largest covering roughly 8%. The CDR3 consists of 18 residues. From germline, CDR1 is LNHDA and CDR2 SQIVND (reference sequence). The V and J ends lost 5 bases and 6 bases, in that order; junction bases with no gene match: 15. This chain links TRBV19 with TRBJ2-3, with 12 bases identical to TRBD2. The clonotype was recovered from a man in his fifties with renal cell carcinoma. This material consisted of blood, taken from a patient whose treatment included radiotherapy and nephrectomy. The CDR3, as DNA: TGTGCCAGTAGTGCGCCTGTACTAGCGGGGGGTTGGGTGGATACGCAGTATTTT. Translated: CASSAPVLAGGWVDTQYF.